Listed below are T cell receptor beta chains from one sample, sequenced in a study of siplizumab effects on memory and regulatory T cells. Produced via immunoSEQ multiplex PCR; TCRdb's table is partial and in-frame only. The sample yields more than 95,000 clones, 93% seen once. The sequencing input was CD4+ T cells sorted from blood. The receptors were sampled from a human donor in good health. Each CDR3 is given with its conserved first and last residue. Each record gives: clone size, D gene, J gene, V gene, CDR3 DNA, CDR3 protein. D genes are given only for firm matches. Where a row states a size, it is once, few, many or the class of an expanded clone; other rows omit it.

once,-,TRBJ2-7,TRBV11-1,TGTGCCAGCAGCTTAACCCTCGAGCAGTACTTC,CASSLTLEQYF
-,-,TRBJ1-1,TRBV29-1,TGCAGCGTTGGGGGGGGATCGACTGAAGCTTTCTTT,CSVGGGSTEAFF
-,-,TRBJ2-3,TRBV29-1,TGCAGCCACGGACCCGGCGGAGATACGCAGTATTTT,CSHGPGGDTQYF
-,-,TRBJ2-6,TRBV29-1,TGCAGCGTTGTAAACAGGGTAGATGGGGCCAACGTCCTGACTTTC,CSVVNRVDGANVLTF
once,TRBD1,TRBJ2-5,TRBV7-9,TGTGCCAGCAGCTTAGGCGACAGGGGGCGCGGGGAGACCCAGTACTTC,CASSLGDRGRGETQYF
-,-,TRBJ2-3,TRBV4-3,TGCGCCAGCAGCCCTCAAGGACAGCCCATCACAGATACGCAGTATTTT,CASSPQGQPITDTQYF
-,-,TRBJ2-7,TRBV7-2,TGTGCCAGCAGCCCGGCGGACACTGGTTTATACGAGCAGTACTTC,CASSPADTGLYEQYF
-,-,TRBJ1-5,TRBV6-1,TGTGCCAGCTTGGACGTCATCAGCAATCAGCCCCAGCATTTT,CASLDVISNQPQHF
-,-,TRBJ2-2,TRBV19,TGTGCCAGTATCGGCGGGGGCAGGGTGACCGGGGAGCTGTTTTTT,CASIGGGRVTGELFF
once,-,TRBJ2-5,TRBV4-1,TGCGCCAGCAGCCCCCGAACGGCGGGGACGTTTCAAGAGACCCAGTACTTC,CASSPRTAGTFQETQYF
-,-,TRBJ2-7,TRBV30,TGTGCCTCCTCGAGGAGGGGTGGGGGGGAGCAGTACTTC,CASSRRGGGEQYF
-,TRBD1,TRBJ2-4,TRBV6-1,TGTGCCAGCAGCCTGGGACAGCCCAAAAACATTCAGTACTTC,CASSLGQPKNIQYF
-,-,TRBJ2-5,TRBV7-2,TGTGCCAGCAGCCCCTCCGGACTCAGTGCCAAAGAGACCCAGTACTTC,CASSPSGLSAKETQYF
-,TRBD1,TRBJ2-7,TRBV7-9,TGTGCCAGCAGCCAGCAGCTTAAATTCCGGGACAGGGGGCTTGGCGAGCAGTACTTC,CASSQQLKFRDRGLGEQYF
-,TRBD2,TRBJ2-1,TRBV6-1,TGTGCCAGCAGCCGTAGCGGGACTACCTACAATGAGCAGTTCTTC,CASSRSGTTYNEQFF
-,TRBD1,TRBJ1-1,TRBV13,TGTGCCAGCAGCAGACAGGGTTTTGAAGCTTTCTTT,CASSRQGFEAFF
-,-,TRBJ1-4,TRBV18,TGTGCCAGCTCACCAGCAACTAATGAAAAACTGTTTTTT,CASSPATNEKLFF
-,-,TRBJ2-1,TRBV21-1,TGTGCCAGCAGCAAAGCCCCTAGCGGGAGGGCATATGAGCAGTTCTTC,CASSKAPSGRAYEQFF
-,TRBD1,TRBJ1-2,TRBV11-3,TGTGCCAGCAGCCCGAGGACAGGTGCTAACTATGGCTACACCTTC,CASSPRTGANYGYTF
-,TRBD2,TRBJ2-4,TRBV4-1,TGCGCCAGCAGCCAACTCGGGGGGAAAGCCAAAAACATTCAGTACTTC,CASSQLGGKAKNIQYF
-,-,TRBJ2-2,TRBV7-2,TGTGCCAGCAGCCTAAGAAGTGCGGGGAGAGTAAACACCGGGGAGCTGTTTTTT,CASSLRSAGRVNTGELFF
-,-,TRBJ1-1,TRBV5-4,TGTGCCAGCAGCCCTGACCTGACCCGGGATCTGAACACTGAAGCTTTCTTT,CASSPDLTRDLNTEAFF
-,-,TRBJ2-5,TRBV4-1,TGCGCCAGCAGCCAAGATCGGTTAGGGACCCAGTACTTC,CASSQDRLGTQYF
-,-,TRBJ1-1,TRBV19,TGTGCCAGTAGTAAGCAGGGGAACACTGAAGCTTTCTTT,CASSKQGNTEAFF
-,TRBD1,TRBJ2-2,TRBV25-1,TGTGCCAGCAGTGCGGACAGGGTCCCTCTACCAGGTCCCGGGGAGCTGTTTTTT,CASSADRVPLPGPGELFF
-,TRBD1,TRBJ1-6,TRBV4-3,TGCGCCAGCAGCCAAGATCGCAGGGGGCATTCACCCCTCCACTTT,CASSQDRRGHSPLHF
-,-,TRBJ1-1,TRBV11-2,TGTGCCAGCAGCTTTGAGGGGAAGGGGGCTGAAGCTTTCTTT,CASSFEGKGAEAFF
-,-,TRBJ2-7,TRBV28,TGTGCCAGCAGGGCATCTCGGGGGCCCTCCTACGAGCAGTACTTC,CASRASRGPSYEQYF
-,TRBD1,TRBJ2-7,TRBV10-3,TGTGCCATCAGTGAGTCCGGGACAGTGGGCTCCTACGAGCAGTACTTC,CAISESGTVGSYEQYF
-,-,TRBJ2-1,TRBV5-1,TGCGCCAGCAGTCAACTCCAGGGCCGGGGCTCCTACAATGAGCAGTTCTTC,CASSQLQGRGSYNEQFF
-,-,TRBJ2-2,TRBV12-1,TGTGCCAGCAGTTCCAGCGGGCGAGCGGCCGGGGAGCTGTTTTTT,CASSSSGRAAGELFF
-,TRBD2,TRBJ2-7,TRBV5-5,TGTGCCAGCAGCGACGGACTAGCGAACTCCTACGAGCAGTACTTC,CASSDGLANSYEQYF
-,TRBD1,TRBJ1-3,TRBV7-9,TGTGCCAGCGGCCGGGACAGTGGATCTGGAAACACCATATATTTT,CASGRDSGSGNTIYF
-,-,TRBJ2-5,TRBV5-8,TGTGCCAGCAGCTTGGGACGCCGAGGCGGGGAGACCCAGTACTTC,CASSLGRRGGETQYF
-,-,TRBJ1-3,TRBV7-9,TGTGCCAGCAGCTTAGGGGGGTCTGGAAACACCATATATTTT,CASSLGGSGNTIYF
once,TRBD1,TRBJ1-1,TRBV5-3,TGTGCCAGAAGGCCCGGGACAGGCCTTGGCACTGAAGCTTTCTTT,CARRPGTGLGTEAFF
-,-,TRBJ2-1,TRBV2,TGTGCCAGCAGTTCTCTAGCGAATGAGCAGTTCTTC,CASSSLANEQFF
-,TRBD2,TRBJ2-1,TRBV18,TGTGCCAGCTCAGTAGGGAGGGCCGCCTACAATGAGCAGTTCTTC,CASSVGRAAYNEQFF
-,-,TRBJ2-3,TRBV5-1,TGCGCCAGCAGCTTGGCCAACGGGGGCCATGGAGATACGCAGTATTTT,CASSLANGGHGDTQYF
few,TRBD1,TRBJ2-7,TRBV27,TGTGCCAGCAGTTTGGTTGACAGGGGTTCCTACGAGCAGTACTTC,CASSLVDRGSYEQYF
once,-,TRBJ1-1,TRBV21-1,TGTGCCAGCATTCCTGGACAGGGACCTTCTGAAGCTTTCTTT,CASIPGQGPSEAFF
few,-,TRBJ1-1,TRBV5-1,TGCGCCAGCAGTTTTCGACCGTCGGGCTCTAACACTGAAGCTTTCTTT,CASSFRPSGSNTEAFF